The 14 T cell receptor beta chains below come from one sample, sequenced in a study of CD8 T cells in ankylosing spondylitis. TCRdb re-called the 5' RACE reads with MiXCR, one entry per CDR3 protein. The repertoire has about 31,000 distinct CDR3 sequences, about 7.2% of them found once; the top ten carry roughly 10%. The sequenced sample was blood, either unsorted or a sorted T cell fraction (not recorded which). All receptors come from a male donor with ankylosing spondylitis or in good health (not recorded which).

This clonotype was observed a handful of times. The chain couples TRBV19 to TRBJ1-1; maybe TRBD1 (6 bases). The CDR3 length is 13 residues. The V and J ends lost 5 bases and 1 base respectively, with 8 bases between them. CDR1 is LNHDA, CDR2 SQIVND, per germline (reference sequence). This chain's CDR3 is CASSPTGNTEAFF. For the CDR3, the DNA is TGTGCCAGTAGTCCGACAGGGAACACTGAAGCTTTCTTT.

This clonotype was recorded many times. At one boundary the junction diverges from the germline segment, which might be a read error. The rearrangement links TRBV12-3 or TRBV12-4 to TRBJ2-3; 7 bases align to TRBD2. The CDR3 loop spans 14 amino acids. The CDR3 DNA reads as TGTGCCAGCAGTCTAGCGGCTTTCACAGATACGCAGTATTTT. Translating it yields CASSLAAFTDTQYF.

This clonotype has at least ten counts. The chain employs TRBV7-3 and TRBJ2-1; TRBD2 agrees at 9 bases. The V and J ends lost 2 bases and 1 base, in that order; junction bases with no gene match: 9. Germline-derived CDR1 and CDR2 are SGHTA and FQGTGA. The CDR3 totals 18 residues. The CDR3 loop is CASSLRSPAGGSYNEQFF. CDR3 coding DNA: TGTGCCAGCAGCTTACGGTCTCCAGCGGGAGGTTCCTACAATGAGCAGTTCTTC.

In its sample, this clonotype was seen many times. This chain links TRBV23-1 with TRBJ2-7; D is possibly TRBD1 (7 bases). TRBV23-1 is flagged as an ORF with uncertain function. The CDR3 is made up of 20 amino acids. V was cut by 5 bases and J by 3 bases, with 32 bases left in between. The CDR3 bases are TGCGCCAGCAGTTGCAGGGCGGGACAGCGGCCAACCCTCCCTCGCTACGAGCAGTACTTC. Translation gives CASSCRAGQRPTLPRYEQYF.

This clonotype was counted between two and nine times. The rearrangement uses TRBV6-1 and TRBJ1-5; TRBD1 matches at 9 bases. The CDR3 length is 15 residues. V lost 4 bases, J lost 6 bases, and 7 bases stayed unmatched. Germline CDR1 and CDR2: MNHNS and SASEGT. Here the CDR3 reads CASSVTGGAGQPQHF. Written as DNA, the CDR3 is TGTGCCAGCAGTGTTACAGGGGGCGCCGGTCAGCCCCAGCATTTT.

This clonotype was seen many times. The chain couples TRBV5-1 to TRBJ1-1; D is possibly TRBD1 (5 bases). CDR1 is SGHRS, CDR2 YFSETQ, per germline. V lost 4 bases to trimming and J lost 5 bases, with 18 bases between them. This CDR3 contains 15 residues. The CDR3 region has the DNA TGCGCCAGCAGCCCCGGGGCCCCAGGAGGGACTGAAGCTTTCTTT. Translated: CASSPGAPGGTEAFF.

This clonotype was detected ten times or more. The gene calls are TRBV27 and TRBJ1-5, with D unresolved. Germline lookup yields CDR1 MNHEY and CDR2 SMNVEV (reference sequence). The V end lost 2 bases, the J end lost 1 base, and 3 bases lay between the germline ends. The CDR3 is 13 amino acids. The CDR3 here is CASSLMSNQPQHF. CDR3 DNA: TGTGCCAGCAGTTTAATGAGCAATCAGCCCCAGCATTTT.

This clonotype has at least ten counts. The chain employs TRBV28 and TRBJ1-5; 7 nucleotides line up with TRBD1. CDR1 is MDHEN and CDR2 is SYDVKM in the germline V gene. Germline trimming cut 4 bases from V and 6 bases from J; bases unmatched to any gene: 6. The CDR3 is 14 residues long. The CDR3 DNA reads TGTGCCAGCAGTTCCGACAGGGTAGGTCAGCCCCAGCATTTT. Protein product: CASSSDRVGQPQHF.

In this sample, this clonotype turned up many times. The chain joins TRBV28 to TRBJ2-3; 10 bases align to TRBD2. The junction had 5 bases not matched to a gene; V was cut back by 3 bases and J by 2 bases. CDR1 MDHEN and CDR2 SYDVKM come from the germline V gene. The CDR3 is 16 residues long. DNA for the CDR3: TGTGCCAGCAGTTTGGGGCTAGCGGGAGTCACAGATACGCAGTATTTT. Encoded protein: CASSLGLAGVTDTQYF.

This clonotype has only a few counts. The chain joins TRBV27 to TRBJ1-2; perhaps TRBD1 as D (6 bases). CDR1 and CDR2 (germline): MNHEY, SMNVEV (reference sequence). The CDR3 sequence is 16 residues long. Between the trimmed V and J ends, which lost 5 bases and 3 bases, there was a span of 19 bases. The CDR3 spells CASSLTWGGGDYGYTF. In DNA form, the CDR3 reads TGTGCCAGCAGTCTCACGTGGGGAGGGGGAGACTATGGCTACACCTTC.

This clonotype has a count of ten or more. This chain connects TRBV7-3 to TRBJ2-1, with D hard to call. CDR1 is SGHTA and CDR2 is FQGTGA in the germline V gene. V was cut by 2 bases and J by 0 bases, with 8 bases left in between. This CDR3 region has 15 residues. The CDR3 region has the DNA TGTGCCAGCAGCTTAGATAGTTACTCCTACAATGAGCAGTTCTTC. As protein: CASSLDSYSYNEQFF.

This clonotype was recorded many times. The CDR3 DNA reads TGTGCCATCAGGAGTGGCAGTAGCTCCTACGAGCAGTACTTC. It translates to CAIRSGSSSYEQYF. This sequence joins TRBV10-3 and TRBJ2-7; D call uncertain. V was pared by 6 bases and J by 0 bases, with 12 bases between. Germline V CDR1 and CDR2: ENHRY, SYGVKD. This CDR3 contains 14 residues.

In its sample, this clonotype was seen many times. The CDR3 protein is CSAEPPGGTYEQYF. The CDR3 nucleotides are TGCAGTGCCGAACCCCCGGGAGGCACCTACGAGCAGTACTTC. The chain combines TRBV20-1 with TRBJ2-7; 7 nucleotides line up with TRBD2. Trimming at V came to 6 bases and at J to 2 bases, leaving 10 bases not matched to a gene. Germline values: CDR1 DFQATT, CDR2 SNEGSKA (reference sequence). The CDR3 totals 14 residues.

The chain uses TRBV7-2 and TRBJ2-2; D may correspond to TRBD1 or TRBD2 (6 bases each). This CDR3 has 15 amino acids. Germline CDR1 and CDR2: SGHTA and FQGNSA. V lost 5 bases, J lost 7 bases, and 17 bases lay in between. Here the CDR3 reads CASSLVGGPSGELFF. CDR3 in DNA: TGTGCCAGCAGCCTTGTTGGGGGGCCTAGCGGGGAGCTGTTTTTT.